This entry lists 13 T cell receptor beta chains sequenced from one sample in a study of blood T cells in healthy people across ages. PCR was performed a second time for 7 to 11 cycles using a sample-barcoded 5' primer and a J-beta primer mix. One entry per CDR3 protein, called by TCRdb with MiXCR from the 5' RACE reads. This sample yields 630,000 or so distinct CDR3 sequences, of which roughly 30% are seen a single time; roughly 14% belongs to the top ten. Sample: blood. These receptors originate from a woman of 80 years or more in good health.

The chain has TRBV20-1 and TRBJ2-5; maybe TRBD2 (6 bases). The CDR3 has 13 residues. Trimming shortened V by 5 bases and J by 5 bases, and 15 bases separated the two germline ends. The germline V gene encodes CDR1 DFQATT and CDR2 SNEGSKA (reference sequence). The CDR3 sequence: CSAGVGGRETQYF. The CDR3 DNA sequence: TGCAGTGCTGGGGTGGGGGGACGGGAGACCCAGTACTTC.

The chain recombines TRBV7-2 with TRBJ2-1; 7 bases fit TRBD1. The CDR3 loop spans 15 amino acids. Germline trimming cut 5 bases from V and 9 bases from J; bases unmatched to any gene: 13. The germline V gene encodes CDR1 SGHTA and CDR2 FQGNSA. CDR3 protein: CASSQGGRPEGEQFF. The CDR3 nucleotides read TGTGCCAGCAGCCAAGGGGGCAGACCCGAGGGTGAGCAGTTCTTC.

In its sample, this clonotype was seen a few times. This chain links TRBV25-1 with TRBJ2-5; D might be TRBD1 or TRBD2, each matching 5 bases. Germline-derived CDR1 and CDR2 are MGHDK and SYGVNS. The CDR3 runs to 16 residues. Trimming took 0 bases from V and 6 from J, leaving 17 bases between them. The CDR3 protein is CASSEYNIGDAQTQYF. The CDR3 DNA reads as TGTGCCAGCAGTGAATATAATATCGGGGACGCGCAGACCCAGTACTTC. The full variable domain, rest sourced from reference TRBV25-1 and TRBJ2-5, is EADIYQTPRYLVIGTGKKITLECSQTMGHDKMYWYQQDPGMELHLIHYSYGVNSTEKGDLSSESTVSRIRTEHFPLTLESARPSHTSQYLCASSEYNIGDAQTQYFGPGTRLLVL.

Note on this clonotype: A much larger clonotype is one base distant, so this may be a read error. The chain combines TRBV9 with TRBJ2-1; 12 bases map to TRBD1. J lost 8 bases, V lost 5 bases, and 5 bases had no gene match. Germline loops: CDR1 SGDLS, CDR2 YYNGEE. This CDR3 has 14 residues. This CDR3 is CASSIGTGGYEQFF. For the CDR3, the DNA is TGTGCCAGCAGTATTGGGACAGGGGGCTATGAGCAGTTCTTC.

This clonotype was counted many times. The V call is TRBV6-2 or TRBV6-3, the J call TRBJ1-2; no clear D. V was shortened by 5 bases and J by 6 bases, with 19 bases between the two germline ends. The CDR3 length is 15 residues. In germline, CDR1 is MNHEY, CDR2 SVGEGT. In nucleotides, the CDR3 is TGTGCCAGCAGTCCCCCCGGACGGGCTGCAAATGGCTACACCTTC. It translates to CASSPPGRAANGYTF.

The chain employs TRBV20-1 and TRBJ1-5; unclear D gene. The CDR3 runs 13 residues. CDR1 is DFQATT and CDR2 is SNEGSKA in the germline V gene (reference sequence). V was trimmed by 2 bases and J by 8 bases, leaving 13 bases between them. The CDR3 loop is CSARRRLEEPQHF. In DNA, the CDR3 is TGCAGTGCTAGACGCAGGCTAGAGGAGCCCCAGCATTTT.

There are many counts of this clonotype. V usage is TRBV7-2 and J usage is TRBJ2-3; 10 bases are shared with TRBD2. The V and J ends lost 6 bases and 2 bases, in that order; junction bases with no gene match: 5. Per the germline V gene, CDR1 is SGHTA and CDR2 is FQGNSA. CDR3 length: 15 residues. CDR3 DNA sequence: TGTGCCAGCAGTCTTAGCGGGGGGCCCACAGATACGCAGTATTTT. As protein: CASSLSGGPTDTQYF.

This clonotype was detected a few times. The rearrangement uses TRBV20-1 and TRBJ1-1; D is unclear. Per the germline V gene, CDR1 is DFQATT and CDR2 is SNEGSKA (reference sequence). The CDR3 length is 14 residues. V lost 3 bases, J lost 1 base, and 12 bases lay in between. The CDR3 DNA follows: TGCAGTGCTAGCGTCAGCCCTGGGAACACTGAAGCTTTCTTT. Translated: CSASVSPGNTEAFF.

This clonotype was seen a handful of times. This rearrangement joins TRBV30 to TRBJ1-4, with 7 positions matching TRBD1. Trimming took 5 bases from V and 0 from J; bases not matched to a gene: 6. The CDR3 is made up of 15 amino acids. Germline V gene data show CDR1 as GTSNPN and CDR2 as SVGIG (reference sequence). As DNA, the CDR3 is TGTGCCTGGGGGGGACAGTTGACAACTAATGAAAAACTGTTTTTT. Encoded protein: CAWGGQLTTNEKLFF.

The CDR3 DNA sequence: TGTGCCAGCAGATCTCAGGGTAACTACGAGCAGTACTTC. Protein: CASRSQGNYEQYF. This chain links TRBV5-6 with TRBJ2-4; tentatively, D is TRBD1 (5 bases). The J call may be wrong; the DNA end is better matched by TRBJ2-7. The CDR3 sequence is 13 residues long. Looked up from germline, CDR1 is SGHDT and CDR2 is YYEEEE.

This clonotype was counted at least ten times. The chain is built from TRBV5-1 and TRBJ2-1; 7 bases fit TRBD1. Germline V gene lookup returns CDR1 SGHRS and CDR2 YFSETQ. The CDR3 contains 13 residues. Losses at the gene ends were 4 bases for V and 8 bases for J; bases not matched to a gene: 6. CDR3 sequence reads: CASSDEGAYEQFF. The CDR3 bases are TGCGCCAGCAGCGATGAGGGGGCATATGAGCAGTTCTTC.

J is TRBJ2-7 and V is TRBV20-1; possible D gene TRBD1, 6 bases. The V end was cut by 5 bases, the J end by 0 bases, with 11 bases between. The CDR3 consists of 13 residues. From germline, CDR1 is DFQATT and CDR2 SNEGSKA (reference sequence). The CDR3 protein is CSAFRDTSYEQYF. The CDR3 DNA reads TGCAGTGCTTTCCGGGACACCTCCTACGAGCAGTACTTC.

The sample holds many counts of this clonotype. V usage is TRBV20-1 and J usage is TRBJ2-5; 7 bases fit TRBD1. This CDR3 is built from 13 residues. J gave up 7 bases and V 0 bases, and 5 bases lay outside the gene matches. Germline V gene data show CDR1 as DFQATT and CDR2 as SNEGSKA (reference sequence). CDR3 protein: CSARDDRARTQYF. The CDR3 nucleotides read TGCAGTGCTAGAGATGACAGGGCGAGGACCCAGTACTTC.